These 9 T cell receptor beta chains share one sample of origin, sequenced in a study of blood T cell repertoires in COVID-19. The protocol was immunoSEQ multiplex PCR, while the TCRdb copy is restricted to in-frame clones and leaves out a portion. Here the sample spans approximately 500,000 clones, less than 90% being singletons. Source material: peripheral blood. Receptors originate from a woman between 45 and 65 years old with COVID-19, enrolled during active disease.

J is TRBJ1-4 and V is TRBV2; D is unresolved. CDR3 length: 12 residues. CDR1 is SNHLY and CDR2 is FYNNEI in the germline V gene. With 9 bases removed from V and 4 bases from J, the gap between germline ends came to 9 bases. CDR3 nucleotides: TGTGCCAGTCGGCAGGATAATGAAAAACTGTTTTTT. Translation: CASRQDNEKLFF.

V and J are TRBV19 and TRBJ1-1; TRBD1 might be the D (5 bases). With 0 bases removed from V and 5 bases from J, the gap between germline ends came to 13 bases. In germline, CDR1 is LNHDA, CDR2 SQIVND (reference sequence). The CDR3 spans 15 residues. CDR3 bases: TGTGCCAGTAGTATAGATCAGGGCGGGGGGACTGAAGCTTTCTTT. Protein sequence: CASSIDQGGGTEAFF.

The chain couples TRBV27 to TRBJ1-6; the D is unclear. The germline CDR1 and CDR2 sequences are MNHEY and SMNVEV (reference sequence). The CDR3 runs to 12 residues. Trimming removed 6 bases at V and 10 bases at J, with 10 bases between. CDR3 residues: CASRAMRSPLHF. Written as DNA, the CDR3 is TGTGCCAGCAGGGCGATGCGGTCACCCCTCCACTTT.

This sequence joins TRBV4-1 and TRBJ2-2; 8 nucleotides agree with TRBD1. V dropped 0 bases and J dropped 0; count of bases not matched to a gene: 12. The CDR3 has 20 residues. CDR1 and CDR2 from the germline V gene are MGHRA and YSYEKL. The CDR3 here is CASSQDEWDRKTTNTGELFF. CDR3 coding DNA: TGCGCCAGCAGCCAAGATGAATGGGACAGGAAGACTACGAACACCGGGGAGCTGTTTTTT.

CDR3 protein: CAQKSGGGNQPQHF. The DNA for the CDR3 is TGTGCCCAGAAGAGCGGTGGAGGCAATCAGCCCCAGCATTTT. The rearrangement uses TRBV2 and TRBJ1-5; the D is unclear. Germline V gene lookup returns CDR1 SNHLY and CDR2 FYNNEI. The CDR3 is 14 residues long. The V end lost 11 bases, the J end lost 2 bases, and 16 bases lay between the germline ends.

V usage is TRBV4-2 and J usage is TRBJ1-1; D gene uncertain. The CDR3 extends over 15 amino acids. Germline V gene data show CDR1 as LGHNA and CDR2 as YNFKEQ. Trimming took off 1 base at V and 0 bases at J, with 9 bases between the two ends. CDR3 bases: TGTGCCAGCAGCCAAGGGACTGCCATGAACACTGAAGCTTTCTTT. Its protein product is CASSQGTAMNTEAFF.

This chain joins TRBV11-3 and TRBJ2-3, with D perhaps matching TRBD2 (6 bases). The V end was cut by 2 bases, the J end by 2 bases, with 8 bases between. CDR1 is SGHNT and CDR2 is YENEEA in the germline V gene. The CDR3 is 14 amino acids. The CDR3 is CASSLRDSTDTQYF. The DNA of the CDR3 is TGTGCCAGCAGCTTAAGGGACTCCACAGATACGCAGTATTTT.

The V and J genes are TRBV24-1 and TRBJ2-3; D gene unclear. Trimming removed 4 bases from V and 10 bases from J, with 11 bases in between. Germline-derived CDR1 and CDR2 are KGHDR and SFDVKD. The CDR3 covers 12 residues. CDR3 protein: CATSDPFEAQYF. The CDR3 DNA reads TGTGCCACCAGTGACCCCTTCGAGGCGCAGTATTTT.

This chain links TRBV24-1 with TRBJ1-1; no firm D call. CDR1 and CDR2 (germline): KGHDR, SFDVKD. The CDR3 extends over 13 amino acids. The V end was cut by 1 base, the J end by 7 bases, with 9 bases between. The CDR3 DNA reads TGTGCCACCAGTGATTTAACGGGTCGTGAAGCTTTCTTT. Its translation: CATSDLTGREAFF.